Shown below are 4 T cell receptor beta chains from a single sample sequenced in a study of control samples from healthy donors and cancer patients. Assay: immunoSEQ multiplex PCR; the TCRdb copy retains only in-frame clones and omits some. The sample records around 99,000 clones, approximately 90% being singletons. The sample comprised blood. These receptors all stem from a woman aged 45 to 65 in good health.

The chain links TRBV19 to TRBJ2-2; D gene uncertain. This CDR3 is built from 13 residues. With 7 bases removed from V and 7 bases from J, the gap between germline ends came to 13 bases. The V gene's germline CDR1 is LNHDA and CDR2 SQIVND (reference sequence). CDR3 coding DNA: TGTGCCAGTAATCCAGCCCCGAGCGGGGAGCTGTTTTTT. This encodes CASNPAPSGELFF.

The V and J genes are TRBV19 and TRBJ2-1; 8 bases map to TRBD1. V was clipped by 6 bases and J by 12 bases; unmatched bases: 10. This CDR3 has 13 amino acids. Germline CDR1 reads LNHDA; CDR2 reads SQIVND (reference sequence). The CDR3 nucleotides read TGTGCCAGTAGATACGGACAGGGTTCGGGGCAGTTCTTC. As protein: CASRYGQGSGQFF.

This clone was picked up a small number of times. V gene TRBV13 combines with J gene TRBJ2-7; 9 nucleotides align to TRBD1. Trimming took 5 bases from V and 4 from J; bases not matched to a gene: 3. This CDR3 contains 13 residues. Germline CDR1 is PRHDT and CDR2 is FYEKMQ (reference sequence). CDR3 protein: CASSPGQGYEQYF. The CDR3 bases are TGTGCCAGCAGCCCGGGACAGGGTTACGAGCAGTACTTC.

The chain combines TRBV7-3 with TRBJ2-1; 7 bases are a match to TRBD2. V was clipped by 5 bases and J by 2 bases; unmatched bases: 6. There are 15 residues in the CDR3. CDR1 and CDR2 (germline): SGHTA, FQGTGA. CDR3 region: CASSLEGLAYNEQFF. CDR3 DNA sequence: TGTGCCAGCAGCCTTGAAGGACTAGCCTACAATGAGCAGTTCTTC.